One TCR beta chain is described in this entry. The specificity of this receptor is unknown. No base quality information exists; no much larger clone differs at one position. The data derive from a study of shared clonotypes between healthy human individuals (dated by TCRdb to 2020 to 2021). Regarding the research as a whole: The cohort included three men and two women between 18 and 49 years of age. Each donor's leukapheresis produced roughly between roughly 0.94 and 9.5 billion PBMCs. For each donor, three plates each were used for CD4 naive and CD4 memory, two plates were used for CD8 naive, and one plate was used for CD8 memory. The study deeply sequenced blood TCR repertoires of about 5 healthy adults to estimate repertoire size and the extent of clonotype sharing between individuals. To increase sequencing depth and limit assay-specific biases, different laboratories used diverse techniques to prepare libraries and sequence TCR repertoires. On the study overall, not on this receptor specifically: The genetic and exposure-history diversity represented was limited by the small number of donors. When a few donors were compared, the shared fraction of clonotypes was around 5% for naive CD4, approximately 3.5% for naive CD8, 2.3% for memory CD4, and around 0.4% for memory CD8. Sampling was limited to blood, and TCR repertoires in tissue likely differ from TCR repertoires in blood. Larger estimated clonotype richness was generally found for naive subsets than for memory subsets. Based on pairwise subsampling, the degree of clonotype sharing among donors was expected to be affected by sequencing depth. Incomplete sequencing was indicated by rarefaction of sorted-subset datasets, despite the large sequencing depth. Compared with non-shared clonotypes, clonotypes shared by all four sorted-subset donors had higher generation probabilities.

CD8 naive samples were CD45RO-negative cells positively selected for CCR7, giving a CD45RA+CCR7+ population that excluded TemRA cells. Donors were healthy HIV-negative adults with no recently reported acute infections or vaccinations. Only Caucasian adults living in Nashville, Tennessee, USA were represented among the donors. Blood was obtained by leukapheresis, after which PBMCs were separated by Ficoll-Histopaque density gradient centrifugation and cryopreserved in liquid nitrogen vapor phase. Analytical flow cytometry was used to check the purity and quantity of each magnetically sorted T cell population. Each sorted fraction had its genomic DNA isolated and then quantified by UV absorbance on a Nanodrop 2000c. The CDR1 and CDR2 encoded by the germline V gene are SGDLS and YYNGEE. Spanning cysteine to phenylalanine, the CDR3 consists of 12 amino acids. This entry keeps only the CDR3 DNA: 36 bases, framed from base 1. V drops 3 bases and J drops 7 bases, leaving 10 bases in between.

TCR CDR3 regions were amplified from genomic DNA by multiplex PCR using the deep immunoSEQ assay. For each cell subset, the extracted genomic DNA was distributed evenly across all wells of several immunoSEQ 96-well plates, and each plate served as one replicate. For sorted subsets, roughly 200 ng of genomic DNA, equivalent to 30,000 or so T cell genomes, went into each replicate PCR. Purified libraries were measured with a Qubit 3.0 fluorometer, size-checked on a Bioanalyzer 2100, and measured again with the KAPA Library Quantification kit. Each immunoSEQ 96-well plate was sequenced on its own single-read 150-cycle Illumina NextSeq 550 flow cell. Processing in the source paper ran as follows. Because only junctional sequences without quality scores were contained in the immunoSEQ output, filtering matching that applied to full-length reads could not be performed. Sequences were annotated with PyIR, a Python wrapper for IgBLAST v1.9, and V/J genes and CDR3 were assigned using IMGT germline references. Reads with weak V/J assignments (E-value above 1e-6), missing CDR3, stop codons, out-of-frame junctions, or ambiguous translated residues were removed. V3J clonotypes were defined by identical inferred V gene, J gene, and CDR3 amino acid sequence. The percentage overlap between two repertoires was calculated by dividing the number of shared unique clonotypes by the size of the smaller repertoire. RTK rarefaction, the Chao1 estimator, and Recon v2.1 estimates of unobserved clonotypes were used to assess repertoire richness. Generation probabilities for all TCRbeta clonotypes obtained by the gDNA method from a handful of donors were computed using OLGA. Sourced from immuneACCESS, this table was stored by TCRdb with only in-frame sequences that have V and J called. A share of the clones is absent; for the studies checked, an unresolved V gene accounts for under half, and the remainder has no known explanation. The V and J calls and clone size come from that table; D and trimming were worked out from the DNA. Present in this sample are over 2,000,000 clones, over 85% of which were seen just once. 1.5% to 2% of the sample belongs to the ten largest clones.

The receptor was derived from a man aged 18 to 30 in good health. Some clones in this sample may be carry-over from other donors' samples. The material sequenced was naive CD8+ T cells from PBMCs. The cell subset or site label for this specimen denotes: CD45RA+CCR7+. The chain links TRBV9 with TRBJ2-5; a tentative D match to TRBD1 spans 5 bases. CDR3 protein: CASSATASTQYF. The nucleotides read TGTGCCAGCAGCGCGACAGCTTCGACCCAGTACTTC.